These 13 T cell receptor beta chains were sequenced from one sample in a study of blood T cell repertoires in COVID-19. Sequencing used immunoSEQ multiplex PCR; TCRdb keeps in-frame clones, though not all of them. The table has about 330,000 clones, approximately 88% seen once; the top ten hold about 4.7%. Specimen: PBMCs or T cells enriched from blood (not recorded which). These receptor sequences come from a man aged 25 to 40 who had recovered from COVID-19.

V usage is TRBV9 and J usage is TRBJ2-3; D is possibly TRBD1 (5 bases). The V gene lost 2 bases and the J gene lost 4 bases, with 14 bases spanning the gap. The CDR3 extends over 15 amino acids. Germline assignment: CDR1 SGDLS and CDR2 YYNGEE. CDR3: CASSVIQGRADTQYF. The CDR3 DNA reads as TGTGCCAGCAGCGTCATCCAGGGTCGCGCAGATACGCAGTATTTT.

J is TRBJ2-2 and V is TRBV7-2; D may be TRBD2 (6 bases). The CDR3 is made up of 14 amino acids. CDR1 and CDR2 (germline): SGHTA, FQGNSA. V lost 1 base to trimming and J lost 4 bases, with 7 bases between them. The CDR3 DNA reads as TGTGCCAGCAGCTTAGAACTAGCCACCGGGGAGCTGTTTTTT. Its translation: CASSLELATGELFF.

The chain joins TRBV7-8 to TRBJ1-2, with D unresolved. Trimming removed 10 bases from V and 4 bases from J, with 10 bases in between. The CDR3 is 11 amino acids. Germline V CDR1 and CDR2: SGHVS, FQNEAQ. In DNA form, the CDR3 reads TGTGCCATATGGGCAGTCTATGGCTACACCTTC. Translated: CAIWAVYGYTF.

This CDR3 reads CASSEYPGVLEQYF. DNA of the CDR3: TGTGCCAGCAGTGAATATCCAGGGGTTCTCGAGCAGTACTTC. The V and J genes are TRBV25-1 and TRBJ2-7, with D possibly being TRBD1 (6 bases). The CDR3 contains 14 residues. V lost 0 bases to trimming and J lost 6 bases, with 12 bases between them. Looked up from germline, CDR1 is MGHDK and CDR2 is SYGVNS.

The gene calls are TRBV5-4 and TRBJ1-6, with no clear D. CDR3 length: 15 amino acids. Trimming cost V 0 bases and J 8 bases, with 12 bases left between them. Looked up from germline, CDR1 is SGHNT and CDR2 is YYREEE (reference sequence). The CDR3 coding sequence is TGTGCCAGCAGCTTGGTCGAGGGCAGGCATTCACCCCTCCACTTT. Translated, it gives CASSLVEGRHSPLHF.

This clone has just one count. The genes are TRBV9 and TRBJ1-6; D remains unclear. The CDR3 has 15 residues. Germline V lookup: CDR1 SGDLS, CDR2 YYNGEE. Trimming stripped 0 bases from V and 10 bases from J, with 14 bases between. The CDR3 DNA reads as TGTGCCAGCAGCGTAGGTTCCTCTGCGGGGTCACCCCTCCACTTT. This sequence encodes CASSVGSSAGSPLHF.

The CDR3 loop is CASSLDTGVRWNEQFF. CDR3 DNA sequence: TGCGCCAGCAGCTTGGACACGGGGGTGAGGTGGAATGAGCAGTTCTTC. V gene TRBV5-1 combines with J gene TRBJ2-1; D is perhaps TRBD2 (6 bases). Germline V CDR1 and CDR2: SGHRS, YFSETQ. The CDR3 has 16 amino acids. V lost 0 bases and J 7 bases, leaving 17 bases between the germline ends.

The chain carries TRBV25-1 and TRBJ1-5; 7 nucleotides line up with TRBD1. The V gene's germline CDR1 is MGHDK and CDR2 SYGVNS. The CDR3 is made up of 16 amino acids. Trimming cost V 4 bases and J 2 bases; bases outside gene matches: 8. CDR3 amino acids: CASSGQTGTGNQPQHF. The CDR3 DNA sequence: TGTGCCAGCAGTGGACAGACAGGGACCGGCAATCAGCCCCAGCATTTT.

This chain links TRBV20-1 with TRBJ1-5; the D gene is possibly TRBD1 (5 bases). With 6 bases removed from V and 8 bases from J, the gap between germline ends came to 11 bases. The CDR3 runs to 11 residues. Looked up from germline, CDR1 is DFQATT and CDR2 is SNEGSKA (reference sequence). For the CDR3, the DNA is TGCAGTGCGGGCCCGGGGGAGCCCCAGCATTTT. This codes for CSAGPGEPQHF.

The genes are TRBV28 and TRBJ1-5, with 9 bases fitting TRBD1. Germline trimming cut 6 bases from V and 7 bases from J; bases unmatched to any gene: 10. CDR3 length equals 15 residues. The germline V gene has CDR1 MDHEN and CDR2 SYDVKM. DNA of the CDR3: TGTGCCAGCAGGGAATTGACAGGGGGTTTCCAGCCCCAGCATTTT. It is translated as CASRELTGGFQPQHF.

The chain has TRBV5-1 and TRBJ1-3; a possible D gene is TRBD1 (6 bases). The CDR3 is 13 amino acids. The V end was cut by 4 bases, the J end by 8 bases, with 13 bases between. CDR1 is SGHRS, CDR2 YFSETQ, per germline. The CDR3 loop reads CASSRQDGDTIYF. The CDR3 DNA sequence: TGCGCCAGCAGCCGACAGGACGGGGACACCATATATTTT.

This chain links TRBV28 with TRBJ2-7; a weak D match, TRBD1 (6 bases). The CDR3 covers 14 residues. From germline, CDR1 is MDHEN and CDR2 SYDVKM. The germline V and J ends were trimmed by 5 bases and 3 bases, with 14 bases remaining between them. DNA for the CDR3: TGTGCCAGCAGTCGACGACAGGCCGGCTACGAGCAGTACTTC. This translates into CASSRRQAGYEQYF.

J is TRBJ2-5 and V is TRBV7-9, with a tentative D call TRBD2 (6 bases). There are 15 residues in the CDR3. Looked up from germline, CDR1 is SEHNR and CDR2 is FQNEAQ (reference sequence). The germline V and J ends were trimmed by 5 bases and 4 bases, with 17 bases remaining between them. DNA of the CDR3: TGTGCCAGCAGCCCGATCTGGGGGGTGGGAGAGACCCAGTACTTC. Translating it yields CASSPIWGVGETQYF.